This T cell receptor beta chain originates from a study of blood T cells in healthy people across ages. Alongside a J-beta primer mix, a sample-barcoded 5' primer served in a second PCR lasting 7 to 11 cycles. Each single sample gave us at least 3 million CDR3-containing paired-end reads. TCRdb recomputed calls from the 5' RACE reads with MiXCR, one row per CDR3 protein. Of some 940,000 distinct CDR3 sequences listed, 25% to 30% are singletons. This same sample was also part of a study on T cells of mothers and their children. As that study records: The people who donated were a few healthy Caucasian mothers and their six children.

The sample comprised blood. This sequence was found in a woman in her thirties or forties in good health.

The CDR3 sequence: CASSQTSDQYF. CDR3 in DNA: TGTGCCAGCAGCCAGACAAGTGACCAGTACTTC. This chain links TRBV3-1 with TRBJ2-5, with D uncertain. The V gene's germline CDR1 is LGHDT and CDR2 YNNKEL (reference sequence). The CDR3 runs 11 residues. Trimming cost V 3 bases and J 10 bases, with 9 bases left between them.